This passage covers 2 T cell receptor beta chains from one sample sequenced in a study of CD8 T cells in Susac syndrome. RNA amounts of roughly 0.45 to 1 ug underwent reverse transcription with random hexamers. From the immunoSEQ multiplex PCR reads, TCRdb called clonotypes with MiXCR, one entry per CDR3 protein. There are around 59,000 distinct CDR3 sequences in the sample; roughly 92% occur only once, and roughly 0.2% lies in the top ten. Specimen: CD8+ T cells from PBMCs. These receptors originate from a human donor in good health.

The rearrangement joins TRBV2 to TRBJ1-6; D ambiguous. Deletions cut 2 bases from V and 7 bases from J, with 9 bases between. The CDR3 sequence is 14 residues long. Germline CDR1 is SNHLY and CDR2 is FYNNEI. CDR3 in amino acids: CASSELGFNSPLHF. CDR3 DNA: TGTGCCAGCAGTGAATTGGGGTTCAATTCACCCCTCCACTTT.

This clonotype came up once. The chain combines TRBV19 with TRBJ2-5, with 9 bases that match TRBD2. The length of the CDR3 is 17 residues. Germline values: CDR1 LNHDA, CDR2 SQIVND (reference sequence). V lost 3 bases, J lost 2 bases, and 10 bases stayed unmatched. CDR3 protein: CASSISLAGAAQETQYF. The CDR3 nucleotides are TGTGCCAGTAGTATTTCCTTAGCGGGGGCCGCTCAAGAGACCCAGTACTTC. Drawing the rest from reference TRBV19 and TRBJ2-5, the complete variable domain is DGGITQSPKYLFRKEGQNVTLSCEQNLNHDAMYWYRQDPGQGLRLIYYSQIVNDFQKGDIAEGYSVSREKKESFPLTVTSAQKNPTAFYLCASSISLAGAAQETQYFGPGTRLLVL.